This T cell receptor (beta chain) stems from a study of blood T cells in healthy people across ages. Study-wide findings and caveats: Roughly linear declines in TCR beta diversity per million T cells occurred with age. Long-lived donors had more naive CD4+ cells and higher diversity than aged donors. With naive T cell percentage, TCR beta diversity showed a strong correlation. Diversity estimated from one million T cells was considered an underestimate.

From germline, CDR1 is MNHEY and CDR2 SVGAGI. The CDR3 spans 13 residues. V was shortened by 10 bases and J by 14 bases, with 24 bases between the two germline ends. The use of a sample-barcoded 5' primer and a J-beta primer mix characterized a second PCR of roughly 6 to 12 cycles. TCRdb passed the 5' RACE reads through MiXCR, listing each CDR3 protein once. The sample lists fewer than 2 million distinct CDR3 sequences, approximately 39% seen once, with around 23% in the top ten. Only a few counts were recorded for this clonotype. What it binds is unknown. This chain joins TRBV6-5 and TRBJ2-4; a possible D gene is TRBD1 (6 bases). The sample taken for sequencing was blood. This sequence originates from a human donor in good health. The CDR3 region is CATVDDRTQGKYF. The CDR3 DNA reads as TGTGCCACCGTAGACGACAGGACCCAAGGAAAGTACTTC.